This TCR beta chain was identified in a study of cytomegalovirus exposure and HLA in healthy donors. Study overall: The same platform used for the approximately 700 first-cohort repertoires was also used for the roughly 120 validation repertoires, as a later analysis reported.

With regard to this clone: Antigen: not known.

Findings and limits, study-wide: Cytomegalovirus association was assigned to over 150 TCR beta chains.

The donors were part of the validation cohort, which consisted of under 150 subjects and was separate from the first cohort of several hundred subjects. The repertoire was sequenced with immunoSEQ multiplex PCR; TCRdb's copy has only in-frame clones and lacks some. The sample consists of approximately 70,000 clones, roughly 93% of them appearing once. This receptor was obtained from a young woman in good health and CMV-seropositive. The source material was PBMCs.

In DNA, the CDR3 is TGTGCCAGCAGACCCCAACAGGGACCTCAGCCCCAGCATTTT. Translation gives CASRPQQGPQPQHF. The rearrangement joins TRBV6-5 to TRBJ1-5; D perhaps matches TRBD1 (6 bases). This CDR3 contains 14 residues. The germline CDR1 and CDR2 sequences are MNHEY and SVGAGI. V gave up 6 bases and J gave up 6 bases, with 15 bases separating them.